Below, one T cell receptor beta chain is given with its context. As yet, its antigen is unknown. The data were obtained in a study of shared clonotypes between healthy human individuals. As for the study in general: A couple of women and a few men aged 18 to 49 served as donors.

Between the trimmed V and J ends, which lost 6 bases and 2 bases, there was a span of 17 bases. Germline V CDR1 and CDR2: MRHNA, SNTAGT. The CDR3 spans 16 residues. With CCR7-negative CD45RA+ TemRA cells, CD45RO+ cells were combined in CD8 memory. Regarding the study as a whole: Deeper or shallower sequencing was expected to change how clonotypes are shared among donors.

Clones were read by immunoSEQ multiplex PCR, and TCRdb kept only the in-frame ones, dropping some. The sample gives around 100,000 clones, 55% to 80% of which show up once; roughly 24% is in the top ten. This receptor was obtained from a woman aged 25 to 39 in good health. Sequences were obtained from memory CD8+ T cells sorted from blood. Subset indicated: CD45RO+ cells pooled with CCR7-negative TemRA cells. The chain links TRBV6-4 to TRBJ2-1; tentatively, D is TRBD1 or TRBD2 (5 bases each). The CDR3 region has the DNA TGTGCCAGCAGCAGTGGGGGACGAACAACCTACAATGAGCAGTTCTTC. Translating gives CASSSGGRTTYNEQFF.